Listed below are T cell receptor beta chains from one sample, sequenced in a study of technical replicates of blood from a handful of donors. Assay used: immunoSEQ multiplex PCR; TCRdb lists only in-frame clones, some missing. The repertoire holds about 69,000 clones, with 80% to 90% as singletons. The sequencing sample was made of PBMCs. These receptors were obtained from a human donor in good health. Some clones in this sample may be carry-over from other donors' samples. Each CDR3 is given with its conserved first and last residue. The D gene is left open where the match is weak. The listing skips clone size in some rows; elsewhere it reads once, few, many or a size class.

d_gene: TRBD1; v_gene: TRBV2; j_gene: TRBJ2-2; abundance: .; CDR3aa: CASSKDRFSSDTGELFF; CDR3nt: TGTGCCAGCAGTAAGGACAGGTTCAGCTCGGACACCGGGGAGCTGTTTTTT
d_gene: .; v_gene: TRBV7-2; j_gene: TRBJ1-2; abundance: .; CDR3aa: CASSFRDIQVYGYTF; CDR3nt: TGTGCCAGCAGCTTTCGGGATATCCAAGTCTATGGCTACACCTTC
d_gene: TRBD1; v_gene: TRBV19; j_gene: TRBJ1-1; abundance: .; CDR3aa: CASTETGGPLNTEAFF; CDR3nt: TGTGCCAGTACGGAGACAGGGGGTCCGCTGAACACTGAAGCTTTCTTT
d_gene: .; v_gene: TRBV5-1; j_gene: TRBJ1-1; abundance: .; CDR3aa: CASSQGGAGDTEAFF; CDR3nt: TGCGCCAGCAGCCAAGGGGGAGCAGGCGACACTGAAGCTTTCTTT
d_gene: .; v_gene: TRBV7-9; j_gene: TRBJ2-7; abundance: .; CDR3aa: CASSFELYEQYF; CDR3nt: TGTGCCAGCAGCTTCGAGCTTTACGAGCAGTACTTC
d_gene: TRBD2; v_gene: TRBV11-2; j_gene: TRBJ2-7; abundance: .; CDR3aa: CASSVVSGNSYEQYF; CDR3nt: TGTGCCAGCAGCGTCGTTAGCGGGAACTCCTACGAGCAGTACTTC
d_gene: .; v_gene: TRBV9; j_gene: TRBJ2-6; abundance: .; CDR3aa: CASSVRGSGANVLTF; CDR3nt: TGTGCCAGCAGCGTACGGGGGTCTGGGGCCAACGTCCTGACTTTC
d_gene: .; v_gene: TRBV4-1; j_gene: TRBJ1-2; abundance: .; CDR3aa: CASSFQTQNYGYTF; CDR3nt: TGCGCCAGCAGTTTTCAAACACAAAACTATGGCTACACCTTC
d_gene: .; v_gene: TRBV20-1; j_gene: TRBJ2-3; abundance: once; CDR3aa: CRGAVGDTQYF; CDR3nt: TGCAGGGGGGCTGTGGGAGATACGCAGTATTTT
d_gene: TRBD1; v_gene: TRBV6-5; j_gene: TRBJ2-5; abundance: .; CDR3aa: CASSYSDRDQETQYF; CDR3nt: TGTGCCAGCAGTTACTCCGACAGGGACCAAGAGACCCAGTACTTC
d_gene: TRBD2; v_gene: TRBV5-4; j_gene: TRBJ2-7; abundance: .; CDR3aa: CASSLGLAGPYEQYF; CDR3nt: TGTGCCAGCAGCCTCGGACTAGCGGGCCCCTACGAGCAGTACTTC
d_gene: TRBD2; v_gene: TRBV15; j_gene: TRBJ2-1; abundance: once; CDR3aa: CATSVLGGGAYNEQFF; CDR3nt: TGTGCCACCAGCGTCTTGGGGGGGGGAGCCTACAATGAGCAGTTCTTC
d_gene: .; v_gene: TRBV18; j_gene: TRBJ1-1; abundance: .; CDR3aa: CASSPTVNTEAFF; CDR3nt: TGTGCCAGCTCACCAACGGTGAACACTGAAGCTTTCTTT
d_gene: .; v_gene: TRBV18; j_gene: TRBJ1-2; abundance: .; CDR3aa: CASSPGSTAGYGYTF; CDR3nt: TGTGCCAGCTCACCAGGGAGCACAGCCGGCTATGGCTACACCTTC
d_gene: .; v_gene: TRBV2; j_gene: TRBJ2-3; abundance: once; CDR3aa: CASSPGLSTDTQYF; CDR3nt: TGTGCCAGCAGCCCGGGACTTAGCACAGATACGCAGTATTTT
d_gene: TRBD1; v_gene: TRBV27; j_gene: TRBJ1-2; abundance: .; CDR3aa: CASSPRDRGMGGYTF; CDR3nt: TGTGCCAGCAGCCCCCGGGACAGGGGGATGGGGGGCTACACCTTC
d_gene: .; v_gene: TRBV25-1; j_gene: TRBJ1-3; abundance: .; CDR3aa: CASRRPGVNTIYF; CDR3nt: TGTGCCAGCAGAAGACCGGGTGTGAACACCATATATTTT
d_gene: TRBD2; v_gene: TRBV6-4; j_gene: TRBJ2-3; abundance: .; CDR3aa: CASSERGGTDTQYF; CDR3nt: TGTGCCAGCAGCGAGCGGGGGGGCACAGATACGCAGTATTTT
d_gene: .; v_gene: TRBV7-2; j_gene: TRBJ1-2; abundance: .; CDR3aa: CASSFLLYGYTF; CDR3nt: TGTGCCAGCAGCTTTCTATTATATGGCTACACCTTC
d_gene: .; v_gene: TRBV18; j_gene: TRBJ2-7; abundance: once; CDR3aa: CASSPSPGAAFPRRSYEQYF; CDR3nt: TGTGCCAGCTCACCATCGCCTGGCGCCGCCTTCCCTAGGAGGTCCTACGAGCAGTACTTC
d_gene: .; v_gene: TRBV29-1; j_gene: TRBJ1-2; abundance: few; CDR3aa: CSVGPQGSNGYTF; CDR3nt: TGCAGCGTCGGGCCGCAGGGCAGCAATGGCTACACCTTC
d_gene: TRBD2; v_gene: TRBV4-2; j_gene: TRBJ2-1; abundance: once; CDR3aa: CASSQAGTSGTTGSYNEQFF; CDR3nt: TGTGCCAGCAGCCAGGCCGGGACTAGCGGGACGACAGGATCCTACAATGAGCAGTTCTTC
d_gene: TRBD2; v_gene: TRBV19; j_gene: TRBJ2-1; abundance: .; CDR3aa: CASTTSGGDPYNEQFF; CDR3nt: TGTGCCAGTACAACTAGCGGGGGGGATCCCTACAATGAGCAGTTCTTC
d_gene: TRBD1; v_gene: TRBV11-2; j_gene: TRBJ2-2; abundance: .; CDR3aa: CASSLDRLQGRNTGELFF; CDR3nt: TGTGCCAGCAGCTTAGACAGGCTACAGGGGCGGAACACCGGGGAGCTGTTTTTT
d_gene: .; v_gene: TRBV7-9; j_gene: TRBJ2-2; abundance: .; CDR3aa: CASFWQGTGELFF; CDR3nt: TGTGCCAGCTTCTGGCAGGGTACCGGGGAGCTGTTTTTT
d_gene: .; v_gene: TRBV11-1; j_gene: TRBJ2-7; abundance: .; CDR3aa: CASSRGKASSYEQYF; CDR3nt: TGTGCCAGCAGCCGCGGGAAGGCCAGCTCCTACGAGCAGTACTTC
d_gene: .; v_gene: TRBV7-8; j_gene: TRBJ1-5; abundance: .; CDR3aa: CASSFDKYSNQPQHF; CDR3nt: TGTGCCAGCAGCTTTGACAAGTATAGCAATCAGCCCCAGCATTTT
d_gene: TRBD2; v_gene: TRBV5-4; j_gene: TRBJ2-1; abundance: once; CDR3aa: CASSSGTSGGAHREQFF; CDR3nt: TGTGCCAGCAGCTCCGGGACTAGCGGGGGGGCCCATCGTGAGCAGTTCTTC
d_gene: .; v_gene: TRBV6-1; j_gene: TRBJ1-4; abundance: .; CDR3aa: CASSEDRQVLATNEKLFF; CDR3nt: TGTGCCAGCAGTGAAGACAGACAGGTTCTCGCAACTAATGAAAAACTGTTTTTT
d_gene: .; v_gene: TRBV9; j_gene: TRBJ2-2; abundance: .; CDR3aa: CASSVVPNTGELFF; CDR3nt: TGTGCCAGCAGCGTAGTCCCAAACACCGGGGAGCTGTTTTTT
d_gene: TRBD1; v_gene: TRBV18; j_gene: TRBJ2-5; abundance: .; CDR3aa: CASSPNRDREETQYF; CDR3nt: TGTGCCAGCTCACCAAACCGGGACAGAGAAGAGACCCAGTACTTC
d_gene: TRBD1; v_gene: TRBV5-1; j_gene: TRBJ2-1; abundance: once; CDR3aa: CASSPWTGGSYNEQFF; CDR3nt: TGCGCCAGCAGCCCCTGGACAGGAGGCTCCTACAATGAGCAGTTCTTC